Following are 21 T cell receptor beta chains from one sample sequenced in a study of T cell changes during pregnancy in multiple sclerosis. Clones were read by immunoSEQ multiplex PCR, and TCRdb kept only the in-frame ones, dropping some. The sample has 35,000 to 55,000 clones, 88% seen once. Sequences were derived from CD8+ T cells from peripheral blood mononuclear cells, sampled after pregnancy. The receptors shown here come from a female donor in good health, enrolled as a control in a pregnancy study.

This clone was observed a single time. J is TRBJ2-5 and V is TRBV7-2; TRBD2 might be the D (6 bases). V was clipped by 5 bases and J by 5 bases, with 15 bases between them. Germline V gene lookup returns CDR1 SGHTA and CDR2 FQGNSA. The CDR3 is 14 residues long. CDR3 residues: CASSHLGGGETQYF. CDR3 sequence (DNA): TGTGCCAGCAGCCATTTGGGCGGAGGGGAGACCCAGTACTTC.

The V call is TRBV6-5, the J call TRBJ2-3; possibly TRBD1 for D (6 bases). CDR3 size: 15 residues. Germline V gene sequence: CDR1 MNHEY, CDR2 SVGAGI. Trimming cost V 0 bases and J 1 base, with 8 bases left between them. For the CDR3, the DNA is TGTGCCAGCAGTTACTCGGGACAAGGCACAGATACGCAGTATTTT. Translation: CASSYSGQGTDTQYF.

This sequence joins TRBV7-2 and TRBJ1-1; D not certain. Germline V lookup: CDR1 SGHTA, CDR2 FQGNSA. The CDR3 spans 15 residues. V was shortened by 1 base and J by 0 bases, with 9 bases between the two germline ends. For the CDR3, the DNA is TGTGCCAGCAGCTTAGTTGAACAGCTGAACACTGAAGCTTTCTTT. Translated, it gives CASSLVEQLNTEAFF.

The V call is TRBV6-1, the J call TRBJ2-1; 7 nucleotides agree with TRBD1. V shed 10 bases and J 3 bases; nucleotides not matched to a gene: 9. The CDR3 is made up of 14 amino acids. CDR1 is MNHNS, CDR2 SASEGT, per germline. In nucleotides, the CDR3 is TGTGCCACCTTGAGGCCAGGGGGCTACAATGAGCAGTTCTTC. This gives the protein CATLRPGGYNEQFF.

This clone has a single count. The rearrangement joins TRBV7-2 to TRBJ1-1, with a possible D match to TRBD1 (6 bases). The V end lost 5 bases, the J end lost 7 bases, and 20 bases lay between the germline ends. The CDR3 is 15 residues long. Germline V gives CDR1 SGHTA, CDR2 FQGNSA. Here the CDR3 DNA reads TGTGCCAGCAGCGGGCGGGGGACACTAGCTATTGAAGCTTTCTTT. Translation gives CASSGRGTLAIEAFF. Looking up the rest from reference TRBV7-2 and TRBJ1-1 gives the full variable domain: GAGVSQSPSNKVTEKGKDVELRCDPISGHTALYWYRQSLGQGLEFLIYFQGNSAPDKSGLPSDRFSAERTGGSVSTLTIQRTQQEDSAVYLCASSGRGTLAIEAFFGQGTRLTVV.

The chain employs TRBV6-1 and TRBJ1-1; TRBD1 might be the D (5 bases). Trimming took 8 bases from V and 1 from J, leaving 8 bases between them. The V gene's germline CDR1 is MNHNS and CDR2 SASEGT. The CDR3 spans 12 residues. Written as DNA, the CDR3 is TGTGCCAGCGACGGGGGGAACACTGAAGCTTTCTTT. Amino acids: CASDGGNTEAFF.

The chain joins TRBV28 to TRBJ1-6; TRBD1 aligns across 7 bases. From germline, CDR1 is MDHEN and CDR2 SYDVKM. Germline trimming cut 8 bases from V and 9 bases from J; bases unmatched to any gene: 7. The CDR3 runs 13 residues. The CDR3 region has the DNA TGTGCCAGCTGTCGAACAGGGGTTTCACCCCTCCACTTT. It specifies CASCRTGVSPLHF.

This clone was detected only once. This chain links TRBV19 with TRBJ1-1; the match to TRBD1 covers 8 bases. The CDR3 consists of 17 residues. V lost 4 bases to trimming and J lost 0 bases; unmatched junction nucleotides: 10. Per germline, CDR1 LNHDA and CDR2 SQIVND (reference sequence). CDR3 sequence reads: CASSTTRTGWMNTEAFF. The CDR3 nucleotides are TGTGCCAGTAGTACCACCCGGACAGGGTGGATGAACACTGAAGCTTTCTTT.

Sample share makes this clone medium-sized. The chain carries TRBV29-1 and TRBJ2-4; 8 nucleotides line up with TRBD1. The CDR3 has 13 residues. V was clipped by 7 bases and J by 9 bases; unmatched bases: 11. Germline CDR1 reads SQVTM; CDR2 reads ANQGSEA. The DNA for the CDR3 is TGCAGCGCCGATTTGACAGGGGACGGCATTCAGTACTTC. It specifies CSADLTGDGIQYF.

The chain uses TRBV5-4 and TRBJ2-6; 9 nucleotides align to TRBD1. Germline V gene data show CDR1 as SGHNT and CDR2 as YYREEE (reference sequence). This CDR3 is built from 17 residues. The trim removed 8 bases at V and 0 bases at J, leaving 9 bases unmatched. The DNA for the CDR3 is TGTGCCAGTCTAACAGGGGGCCCAAGCTCTGGGGCCAACGTCCTGACTTTC. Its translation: CASLTGGPSSGANVLTF.

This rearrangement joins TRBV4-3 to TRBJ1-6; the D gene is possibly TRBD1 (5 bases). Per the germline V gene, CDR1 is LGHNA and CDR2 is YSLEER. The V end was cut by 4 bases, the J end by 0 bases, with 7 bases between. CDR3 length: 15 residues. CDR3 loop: CASSLDSSYNSPLHF. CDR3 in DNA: TGCGCCAGCAGCCTCGACAGCTCCTATAATTCACCCCTCCACTTT.

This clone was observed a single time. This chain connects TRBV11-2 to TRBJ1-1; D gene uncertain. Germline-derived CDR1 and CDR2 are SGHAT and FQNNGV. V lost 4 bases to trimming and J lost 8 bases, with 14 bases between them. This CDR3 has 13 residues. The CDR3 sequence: CASSSKTPGEAFF. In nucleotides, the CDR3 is TGTGCCAGCAGCTCTAAGACCCCAGGCGAAGCTTTCTTT.

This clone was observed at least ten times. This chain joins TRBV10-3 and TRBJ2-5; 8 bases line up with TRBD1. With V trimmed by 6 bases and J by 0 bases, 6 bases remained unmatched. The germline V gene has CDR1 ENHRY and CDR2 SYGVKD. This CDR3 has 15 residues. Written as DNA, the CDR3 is TGTGCCATCAGCCCCGGACAGGGAGACCAAGAGACCCAGTACTTC. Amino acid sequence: CAISPGQGDQETQYF.

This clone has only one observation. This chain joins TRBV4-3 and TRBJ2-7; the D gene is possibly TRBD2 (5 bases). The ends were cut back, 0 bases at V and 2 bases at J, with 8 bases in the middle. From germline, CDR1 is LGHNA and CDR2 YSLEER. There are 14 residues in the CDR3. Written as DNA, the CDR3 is TGCGCCAGCAGCCAAGATTCTAGCACCTACGAGCAGTACTTC. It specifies CASSQDSSTYEQYF.

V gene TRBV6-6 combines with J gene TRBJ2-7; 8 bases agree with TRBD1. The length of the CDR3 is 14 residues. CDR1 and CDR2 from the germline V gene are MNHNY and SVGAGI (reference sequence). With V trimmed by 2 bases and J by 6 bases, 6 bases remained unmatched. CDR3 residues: CASSYPDRAGEQYF. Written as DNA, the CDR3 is TGTGCCAGCAGTTACCCGGACAGGGCGGGCGAGCAGTACTTC.

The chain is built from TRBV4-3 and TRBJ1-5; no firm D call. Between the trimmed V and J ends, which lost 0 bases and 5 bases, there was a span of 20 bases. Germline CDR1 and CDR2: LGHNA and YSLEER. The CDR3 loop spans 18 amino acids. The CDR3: CASSQDRGKVTGYQPQHF. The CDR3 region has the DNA TGCGCCAGCAGCCAAGATCGGGGTAAAGTGACTGGGTATCAGCCCCAGCATTTT.

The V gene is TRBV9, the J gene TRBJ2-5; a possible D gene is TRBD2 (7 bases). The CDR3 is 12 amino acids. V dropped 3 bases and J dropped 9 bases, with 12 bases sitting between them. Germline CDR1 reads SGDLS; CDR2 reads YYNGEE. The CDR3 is CASSGWGGPQYF. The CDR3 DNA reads TGTGCCAGCAGCGGGTGGGGGGGGCCCCAGTACTTC.

CDR3 bases: TGTGCCAGCAGCTTGGGGACACTCGAGCAGTACTTC. Amino acid sequence: CASSLGTLEQYF. This rearrangement joins TRBV5-6 to TRBJ2-7, with D possibly being TRBD1 (5 bases). V was clipped by 0 bases and J by 6 bases, with 7 bases between them. Germline CDR1 is SGHDT and CDR2 is YYEEEE. CDR3 size: 12 residues. The full variable domain, with the rest looked up from reference TRBV5-6 and TRBJ2-7, is DAGVTQSPTHLIKTRGQQVTLRCSPKSGHDTVSWYQQALGQGPQFIFQYYEEEERQRGNFPDRFSGHQFPNYSSELNVNALLLGDSALYLCASSLGTLEQYFGPGTRLTVT.

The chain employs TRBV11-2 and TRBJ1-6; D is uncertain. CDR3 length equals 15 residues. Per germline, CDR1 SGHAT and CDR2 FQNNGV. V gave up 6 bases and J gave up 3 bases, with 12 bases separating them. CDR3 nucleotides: TGTGCCAGCAGTTTTTCACTCGACTATAATTCACCCCTCCACTTT. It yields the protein CASSFSLDYNSPLHF.

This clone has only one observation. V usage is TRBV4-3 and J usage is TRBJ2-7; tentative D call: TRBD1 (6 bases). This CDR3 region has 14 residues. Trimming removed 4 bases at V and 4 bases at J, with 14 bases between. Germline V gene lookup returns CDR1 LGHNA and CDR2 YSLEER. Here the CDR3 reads CASSLDSQGYEQYF. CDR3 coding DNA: TGCGCCAGCAGCCTCGACTCACAGGGTTACGAGCAGTACTTC.

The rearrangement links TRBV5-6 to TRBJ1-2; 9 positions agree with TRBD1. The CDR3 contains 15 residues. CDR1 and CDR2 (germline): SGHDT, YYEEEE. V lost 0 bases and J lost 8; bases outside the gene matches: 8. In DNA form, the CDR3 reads TGTGCCAGCAGCTTGGCAGGGACAGGGCCTAACGGCTACACCTTC. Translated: CASSLAGTGPNGYTF.